This is a list of T cell receptor beta chains from one sample in a study of graft-versus-host responses after intestinal transplantation. Sequencing used immunoSEQ multiplex PCR; TCRdb keeps in-frame clones, though not all of them. Of 57,000 or so clones in the sample, more than 75% were seen once. Here the sequenced sample was PBMCs, taken around 120 days after intestinal transplantation. These receptors all stem from a human patient who received an intestinal transplant, so some T cells may come from the graft donor. The conserved cysteine and the conserved F or W are not part of the CDR3 here.

CDR3	V	J
ASGLARDNEQF	TRBV2	TRBJ2-1
ASSGDSYEQY	TRBV7-8	TRBJ2-7
ASSIGTGGYEQY	TRBV19	NA
ATTGLADYLGGPGANVLT	TRBV2	TRBJ2-6
ASSPTGTFFYEQY	TRBV28	TRBJ2-7
SASTRTRQF	TRBV20-1	TRBJ2-1
ASRTGGWTGELF	TRBV19	TRBJ2-2
AISEANTGELF	TRBV10-3	TRBJ2-2
ASSTGGPDGYT	TRBV25-1	TRBJ1-2
ASSLGLAGVEMGKYQETQY	TRBV7-7	TRBJ2-5
ASSSSFRNTEAF	TRBV5-4	TRBJ1-1
ASSGGTSGGFDYNEQF	TRBV6-4	TRBJ2-1
ASSLGTSSYNEQF	TRBV7-3	TRBJ2-1
ASSLTGTSGLHEQF	TRBV7-3	TRBJ2-1
ASSPPASGRYTGELF	TRBV18	TRBJ2-2
ASSRTSGDEQY	TRBV28	TRBJ2-7
ASSVESAPLDTQY	TRBV9	TRBJ2-3
ASSAPTNPYEQY	TRBV6-1	TRBJ2-7
ASSKGLASTGELF	TRBV6-1	TRBJ2-2
ASSEGNWVGNQPQH	TRBV6-1	TRBJ1-5
ASRVRVGSTDTQY	TRBV6-5	TRBJ2-3
ASSLEGVPIDEQY	TRBV5-1	TRBJ2-7
ATLPVRGMNTEAF	TRBV27	TRBJ1-1
ASSGNRGITVNTEAF	TRBV2	TRBJ1-1
ASSLGTATNEKLF	TRBV5-1	TRBJ1-4
ASSQFTPMNTEAF	TRBV16	TRBJ1-1
ASSFRGNYEQY	TRBV6-5	TRBJ2-7
ASSPLAGPQETQY	TRBV5-1	TRBJ2-5
ASSLGTETGELF	TRBV7-6	TRBJ2-2
ASSGTSGQDTQY	TRBV5-1	TRBJ2-3
ASSLMGQGSQETQY	TRBV7-3	TRBJ2-5
ASSSRDRGGVEQY	TRBV6-6	TRBJ2-7
SVAAGGHTDTQY	TRBV29-1	TRBJ2-3
ASMDSGGHTQY	TRBV6-5	TRBJ2-3
ASSLRAPNTGELF	TRBV5-1	TRBJ2-2
ASSLGRTYEQY	TRBV27	TRBJ2-7
ASSFWGYDTDTQY	TRBV28	TRBJ2-3
ASETGQSSYEQY	TRBV2	TRBJ2-7
ASSQLGLAGGGGQF	TRBV4-1	TRBJ2-1
ASSRTASSYEQY	TRBV5-1	TRBJ2-7